This entry features one T cell receptor beta chain sequence. This sample is part of a study of blood T cell repertoires in COVID-19. Study details: PBMCs, B-cell-depleted T cells, or T cells were the source of the cDNA or gDNA that made up the material.

Sequencing was performed with immunoSEQ multiplex PCR; in TCRdb, only in-frame clones are kept and a portion is missing. The table lists some 310,000 clones, around 87% of them singletons. The sequenced sample consisted of peripheral blood. The TCR sequence derives from a woman between 40 and 55 years old with COVID-19, enrolled during active disease.

Here the CDR3 reads CATSREFSLAKNIQYF. In nucleotides, the CDR3 is TGTGCCACCAGCAGAGAATTTAGTCTAGCCAAAAACATTCAGTACTTC. The chain joins TRBV15 to TRBJ2-4; the D is unclear. The germline V gene has CDR1 LNHNV and CDR2 YYDKDF (reference sequence). V was trimmed by 0 bases and J by 0 bases, leaving 9 bases between them. This CDR3 is built from 16 residues.